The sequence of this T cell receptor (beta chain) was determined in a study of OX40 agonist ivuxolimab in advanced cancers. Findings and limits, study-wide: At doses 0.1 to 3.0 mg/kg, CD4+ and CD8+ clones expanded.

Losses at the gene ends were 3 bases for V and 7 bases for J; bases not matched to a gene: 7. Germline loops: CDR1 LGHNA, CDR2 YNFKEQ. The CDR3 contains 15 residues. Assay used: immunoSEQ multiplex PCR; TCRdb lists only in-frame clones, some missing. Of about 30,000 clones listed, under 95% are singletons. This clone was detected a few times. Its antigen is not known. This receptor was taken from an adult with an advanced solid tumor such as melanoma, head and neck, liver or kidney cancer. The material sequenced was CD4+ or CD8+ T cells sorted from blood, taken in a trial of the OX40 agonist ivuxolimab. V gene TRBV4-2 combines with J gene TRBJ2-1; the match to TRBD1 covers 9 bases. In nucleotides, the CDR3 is TGTGCCAGCAGCCAGGGACAGGGTAACGGGAATGAGCAGTTCTTC. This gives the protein CASSQGQGNGNEQFF.